This T cell receptor beta chain emerged from a study of T cell repertoires in cytomegalovirus infection. Across the whole study: An indication of both CMV infection and matching HLA type came from public TCR beta signatures. General study results and limits: HLA-C-restricted TCR beta clonotypes specific for CMV led the ex vivo response.

This clonotype showed up just a few times. The target antigen is unknown. TCRdb called the reads again in MiXCR, with one record for every CDR3 protein. The sample contains 640,000 or so distinct CDR3 sequences, approximately 33% of which appear only once. This CDR3 has 14 amino acids. CDR1 is MGHRA, CDR2 YSYEKL, per germline. Trimming took 6 bases from V and 5 from J; bases not matched to a gene: 7. This sequence was found in a human donor in good health (CMV status not recorded). Some clones in this sample may be carry-over from other donors' samples. This material consisted of cultured PBMCs, taken from culture after CMV antigen stimulation. The chain employs TRBV4-1 and TRBJ2-3; 8 bases map to TRBD1. CDR3 nucleotide sequence: TGCGCCAGCAGGCAACTGACAGGGGTAGATACGCAGTATTTT. Protein product: CASRQLTGVDTQYF.